This T cell receptor beta chain was sequenced in a study of monozygotic twins with inflammatory bowel disease. Whole-study results and caveats: Heterogeneous immunosuppressive treatment regimens may have introduced variability into patient repertoires.

On this clonotype itself: The target antigen is unknown.

CDR3 length equals 14 residues. Germline V gene lookup returns CDR1 DFQATT and CDR2 SNEGSKA (reference sequence). The template-switching step introduced UMIs that carried a 6-nucleotide sample barcode. TCRdb re-called the 5' RACE reads and gives one entry per CDR3 protein, without DNA. This sample's table reports more than 300,000 distinct CDR3 sequences. The source of this sequence is a human donor with ulcerative colitis or Crohn's disease, or a healthy co-twin of an affected twin (not recorded which). This chain uses TRBV20-1 with TRBJ2-1; absent DNA, TCRdb's TRBD1 call cannot be checked. The sample was blood. CDR3 sequence reads: CSARPGRIFHEQFF.